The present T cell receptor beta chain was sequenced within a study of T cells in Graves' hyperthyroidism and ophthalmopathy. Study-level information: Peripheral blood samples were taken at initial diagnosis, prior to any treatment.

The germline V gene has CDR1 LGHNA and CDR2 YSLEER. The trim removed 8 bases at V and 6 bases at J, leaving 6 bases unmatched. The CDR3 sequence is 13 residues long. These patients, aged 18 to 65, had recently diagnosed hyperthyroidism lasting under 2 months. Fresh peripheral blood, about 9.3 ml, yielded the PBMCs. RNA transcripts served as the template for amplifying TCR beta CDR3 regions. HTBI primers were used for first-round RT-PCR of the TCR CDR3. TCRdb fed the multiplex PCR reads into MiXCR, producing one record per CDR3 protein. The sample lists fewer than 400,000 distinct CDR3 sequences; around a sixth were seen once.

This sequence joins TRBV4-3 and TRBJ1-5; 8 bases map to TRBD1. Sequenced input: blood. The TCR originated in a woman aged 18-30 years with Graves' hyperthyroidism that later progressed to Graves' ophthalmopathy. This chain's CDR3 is CASGAGGIQPQHF. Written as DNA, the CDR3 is TGCGCCAGCGGGGCAGGGGGCATTCAGCCCCAGCATTTT.